This T cell receptor (beta chain) came from a study of technical replicates of blood from a few donors. The assay was immunoSEQ multiplex PCR, and TCRdb's table has in-frame clones only and misses some. The repertoire holds 100,000 or so clones, with roughly 95% as singletons. Trimming took off 1 base at V and 1 base at J, with 11 bases between the two ends. CDR3 length equals 15 residues. Per germline, CDR1 SGHVS and CDR2 FQNEAQ. This TCR derives from a human donor in good health. The genes are TRBV7-8 and TRBJ2-7, with a possible D match to TRBD2 (5 bases). The sample consisted of T cells isolated from PBMCs. CDR3 nucleotide sequence: TGTGCCAGCAGCTTAGTGGATGGGAGTTCCTACGAGCAGTACTTC. This codes for CASSLVDGSSYEQYF.